The 21 T cell receptor beta chains listed next were all sequenced from one sample in a study of T cell responses to AZD1222 COVID-19 vaccine. Profiling relied on immunoSEQ multiplex PCR, and the TCRdb table lists in-frame clones only, not all of them. The sample consists of 100,000 to 150,000 clones, around 90% of them appearing once. The material was peripheral blood, obtained on day 0 of AZD1222 vaccination. These receptors originate from an adult in good health.

This chain joins TRBV4-1 and TRBJ1-2; 8 nucleotides match TRBD1. The CDR3 spans 16 residues. Germline V gene lookup returns CDR1 MGHRA and CDR2 YSYEKL. V trimming: 2 bases; J trimming: 2 bases; junction bases outside the gene matches: 7. The chain's CDR3 is CASSQFLGQGNYGYTF. CDR3 nucleotide sequence: TGCGCCAGCAGCCAATTCCTCGGACAGGGCAACTATGGCTACACCTTC.

This chain links TRBV10-3 with TRBJ1-1, with D possibly TRBD1 on 5 matching bases. CDR1 and CDR2 from the germline V gene are ENHRY and SYGVKD. Trimming left V 6 bases short and J 3 bases short, with 17 bases between. This CDR3 has 15 residues. Here the CDR3 DNA reads TGTGCCATCAGACCTATGACAGCGGGTGACACTGAAGCTTTCTTT. Translated: CAIRPMTAGDTEAFF.

The chain uses TRBV7-8 and TRBJ1-5; TRBD1 might be the D (6 bases). Germline values: CDR1 SGHVS, CDR2 FQNEAQ. V was trimmed by 3 bases and J by 4 bases, leaving 16 bases between them. The CDR3 covers 16 residues. The CDR3 here is CASSFGGGVDNQPQHF. CDR3 nucleotide sequence: TGTGCCAGCAGCTTTGGGGGCGGCGTAGATAATCAGCCCCAGCATTTT.

This clone was observed a handful of times. The genes are TRBV6-2 or TRBV6-3 and TRBJ2-5; 9 bases fit TRBD1. Unmatched junction bases numbered 5, after V lost 1 base and J lost 5 bases. This CDR3 has 15 amino acids. Germline lookup yields CDR1 MNHEY and CDR2 SVGEGT. The chain's CDR3 is CASSYLGQGGETQYF. For the CDR3, the DNA is TGTGCCAGCAGTTACTTGGGACAGGGAGGCGAGACCCAGTACTTC.

This chain joins TRBV5-1 and TRBJ2-7; TRBD2 might be the D (5 bases). This CDR3 spans 15 amino acids. V was shortened by 0 bases and J by 0 bases, with 10 bases between the two germline ends. In germline, CDR1 is SGHRS, CDR2 YFSETQ. CDR3 DNA: TGCGCCAGCAGCTTGGCCCCGGGGAGCTCCTACGAGCAGTACTTC. Translated: CASSLAPGSSYEQYF.

The chain links TRBV7-6 to TRBJ2-7; 15 nucleotides agree with TRBD2. Germline V gene data show CDR1 as SGHVS and CDR2 as FNYEAQ. The CDR3 runs 16 residues. J was trimmed by 4 bases and V by 5 bases; bases with no gene match: 6. The CDR3: CASSRGTSGGLYEQYF. The DNA for the CDR3 is TGTGCCAGCAGCAGAGGGACTAGCGGGGGGCTTTACGAGCAGTACTTC.

V gene TRBV9 combines with J gene TRBJ2-2; 12 bases agree with TRBD2. The CDR3 spans 16 residues. V lost 4 bases, J lost 5 bases, and 6 bases stayed unmatched. CDR1 is SGDLS and CDR2 is YYNGEE in the germline V gene. The CDR3 loop is CASSPRLAGVTGELFF. CDR3 bases: TGTGCCAGCAGCCCTCGACTAGCGGGAGTAACCGGGGAGCTGTTTTTT.

V usage is TRBV5-1 and J usage is TRBJ2-3; 8 positions match TRBD2. Germline values: CDR1 SGHRS, CDR2 YFSETQ. The CDR3 sequence is 16 residues long. V was pared by 3 bases and J by 4 bases, with 10 bases of the junction left unmatched. CDR3 sequence (DNA): TGCGCCAGCAGCTCGACCGGGACTAGGGGGGCAGATACGCAGTATTTT. This gives the protein CASSSTGTRGADTQYF.

CDR3 coding DNA: TGTGCCAGCAGCGGCGGGGTTAACACAGATACGCAGTATTTT. Protein product: CASSGGVNTDTQYF. The gene calls are TRBV11-2 and TRBJ2-3, with D possibly matching TRBD2 (6 bases). Trimming stripped 5 bases from V and 2 bases from J, with 11 bases between. This CDR3 is built from 14 residues. Germline-derived CDR1 and CDR2 are SGHAT and FQNNGV.

This clone was found once. The rearrangement uses TRBV3-1 (or the pseudogene TRBV3-2) and TRBJ2-5, with 7 bases matching TRBD1. V dropped 5 bases and J dropped 5; count of bases not matched to a gene: 11. The CDR3 has 15 residues. The germline gives CDR1 LGHDT, CDR2 YNNKEL (reference sequence). In DNA, the CDR3 is TGTGCCAGCAGCGAATCAGGGGGTTGGGGTGAGACCCAGTACTTC. Translation gives CASSESGGWGETQYF.

The V call is TRBV2, the J call TRBJ2-1; 10 bases fit TRBD2. This CDR3 is built from 17 residues. With V trimmed by 0 bases and J by 6 bases, 8 bases remained unmatched. Germline loops: CDR1 SNHLY, CDR2 FYNNEI. The CDR3 region is CASSEAPHRTSGNEQFF. The CDR3 nucleotides are TGTGCCAGCAGTGAAGCACCCCACAGGACTAGCGGCAATGAGCAGTTCTTC.

The chain employs TRBV6-6 and TRBJ1-2; 9 positions agree with TRBD1. Germline lookup yields CDR1 MNHNY and CDR2 SVGAGI (reference sequence). J was trimmed by 4 bases and V by 5 bases; bases with no gene match: 2. The length of the CDR3 is 13 residues. The CDR3 here is CASSEDRGYGYTF. The CDR3 DNA is TGTGCCAGCAGTGAGGACAGGGGCTATGGCTACACCTTC.

This chain joins TRBV5-5 and TRBJ2-3; 9 bases map to TRBD2. The CDR3 runs to 17 residues. V was pared by 0 bases and J by 6 bases, with 11 bases of the junction left unmatched. CDR1 is SGHKS, CDR2 YYEKEE, per germline (reference sequence). The CDR3 is CASSLARRGGAGDTQYF. CDR3 coding DNA: TGTGCCAGCAGCTTGGCCCGGCGCGGGGGGGCCGGGGATACGCAGTATTTT.

The chain links TRBV27 to TRBJ2-4, with D maybe TRBD2 (5 bases). With 0 bases removed from V and 0 bases from J, the gap between germline ends came to 9 bases. Per the germline V gene, CDR1 is MNHEY and CDR2 is SMNVEV (reference sequence). This CDR3 spans 16 amino acids. In DNA, the CDR3 is TGTGCCAGCAGTTTATCTCCCGCGGGAGCCAAAAACATTCAGTACTTC. It translates to CASSLSPAGAKNIQYF.

The rearrangement links TRBV3-1 (or the pseudogene TRBV3-2) to TRBJ1-4; possible D gene TRBD1, 5 bases. Trimming took 2 bases from V and 4 from J, leaving 11 bases between them. The CDR3 length is 15 residues. The germline V gene has CDR1 LGHDT and CDR2 YNNKEL (reference sequence). CDR3 region: CASSQQGIGNEKLFF. CDR3 DNA sequence: TGTGCCAGCAGCCAACAGGGTATCGGTAATGAAAAACTGTTTTTT.

This chain joins TRBV18 and TRBJ1-4; no reliable D call. Trimming stripped 3 bases from V and 0 bases from J, with 5 bases between. The CDR3 extends over 14 amino acids. Per germline, CDR1 KGHSH and CDR2 LQKENI. CDR3 in DNA: TGTGCCAGCTCACCTCAAGCAACTAATGAAAAACTGTTTTTT. It translates to CASSPQATNEKLFF.

This clone showed up just a few times. J is TRBJ1-3 and V is TRBV12-3 or TRBV12-4; D not resolved. The CDR3 runs to 13 residues. Trimming cost V 6 bases and J 2 bases, with 8 bases left between them. CDR3 in amino acids: CASRRGAGNTIYF. In DNA, the CDR3 is TGTGCCAGCAGGCGTGGGGCTGGAAACACCATATATTTT.

This chain connects TRBV30 to TRBJ1-2; maybe TRBD1 (5 bases). The CDR3 covers 14 residues. Germline V gene sequence: CDR1 GTSNPN, CDR2 SVGIG (reference sequence). Trimming left V 2 bases short and J 7 bases short, with 17 bases between. The CDR3 nucleotides are TGTGCCTGGAGTTCCAATCTTGGGGCCACTGGCTACACCTTC. Its protein product is CAWSSNLGATGYTF. Drawing the rest from reference TRBV30 and TRBJ1-2, the complete variable domain is SQTIHQWPATLVQPVGSPLSLECTVEGTSNPNLYWYRQAAGRGLQLLFYSVGIGQISSEVPQNLSASRPQDRQFILSSKKLLLSDSGFYLCAWSSNLGATGYTFGSGTRLTVV.

The rearrangement joins TRBV29-1 to TRBJ1-2; the match to TRBD1 covers 11 bases. CDR1 is SQVTM, CDR2 ANQGSEA, per germline. V lost 6 bases and J lost 6; bases outside the gene matches: 9. There are 14 residues in the CDR3. Here the CDR3 DNA reads TGCAGCGTAGCAGGACAGGGGGCGTCGGATGGCTACACCTTC. This translates into CSVAGQGASDGYTF. The variable domain in full, completed from reference TRBV29-1 and TRBJ1-2, reads SAVISQKPSRDICQRGTSLTIQCQVDSQVTMMFWYRQQPGQSLTLIATANQGSEATYESGFVIDKFPISRPNLTFSTLTVSNMSPEDSSIYLCSVAGQGASDGYTFGSGTRLTVV.

The chain combines TRBV6-5 with TRBJ1-5, with D possibly being TRBD1 (6 bases). There are 15 residues in the CDR3. V lost 6 bases, J lost 0 bases, and 12 bases lay in between. Germline CDR1 and CDR2: MNHEY and SVGAGI. CDR3 nucleotides: TGTGCCAGCAGCCTACAGGGCGATAGCAATCAGCCCCAGCATTTT. Its protein product is CASSLQGDSNQPQHF.

This chain uses TRBV3-1 (or the pseudogene TRBV3-2) with TRBJ2-7; TRBD2 agrees at 7 bases. The CDR3 is 15 residues long. The germline V gene encodes CDR1 LGHDT and CDR2 YNNKEL (reference sequence). V trimming: 4 bases; J trimming: 6 bases; junction bases outside the gene matches: 12. The CDR3 DNA reads as TGTGCCAGCAGCCCCCGACTAGCCGACCGCGGCGAGCAGTACTTC. This gives the protein CASSPRLADRGEQYF.